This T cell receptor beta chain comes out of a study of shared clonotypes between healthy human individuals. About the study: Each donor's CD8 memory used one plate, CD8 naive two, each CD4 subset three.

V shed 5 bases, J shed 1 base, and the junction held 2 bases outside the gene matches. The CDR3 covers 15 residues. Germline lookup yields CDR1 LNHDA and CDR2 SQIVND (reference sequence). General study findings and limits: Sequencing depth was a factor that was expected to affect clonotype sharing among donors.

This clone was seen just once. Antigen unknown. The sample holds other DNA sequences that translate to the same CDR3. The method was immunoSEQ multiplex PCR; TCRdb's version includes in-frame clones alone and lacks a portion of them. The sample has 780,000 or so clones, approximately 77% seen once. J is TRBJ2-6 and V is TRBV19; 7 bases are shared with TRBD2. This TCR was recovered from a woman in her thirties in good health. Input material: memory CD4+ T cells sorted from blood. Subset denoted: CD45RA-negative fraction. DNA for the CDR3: TGTGCCAGTAGTTCGGGGGGATCTGGGGCCAACGTCCTGACTTTC. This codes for CASSSGGSGANVLTF.